Listed below are T cell receptor beta chains from one sample, sequenced in a study of T cell repertoires in cytomegalovirus infection. TCRdb fed the reads into MiXCR, producing one record per CDR3 protein. The sample has approximately 97,000 distinct CDR3 sequences; about 17% are singletons. The sample consisted of PBMCs. These TCRs come from a human donor in good health (CMV status not recorded). Some clones in this sample may be carry-over from other donors' samples. Both conserved end residues are part of each CDR3. Each record gives: clone size, J gene, V gene, D gene, CDR3 protein, CDR3 DNA. A D gene is named only where the DNA matches it firmly. The size field is filled for only some rows; it gives once, few, many or a size class.

many TRBJ1-1 TRBV7-9 - CASSPQGEGTEAFF TGTGCCAGCAGCCCCCAGGGTGAGGGCACTGAAGCTTTCTTT
many TRBJ2-6 TRBV7-2 - CASSDSHSGANVLTF TGTGCCAGCAGCGACAGTCACTCTGGGGCCAACGTCCTGACTTTC
many TRBJ2-1 TRBV7-8 - CASSNGLGGYNEQFF TGTGCCAGCAGCAACGGACTCGGGGGTTACAATGAGCAGTTCTTC
- TRBJ1-1 TRBV11-3 - CASSRDMNTEAFF TGTGCCAGCAGCAGGGACATGAACACTGAAGCTTTCTTT
- TRBJ1-4 TRBV5-1 TRBD1 CASSATGGESEKLFF TGCGCCAGCAGCGCGACAGGGGGCGAGAGTGAAAAACTGTTTTTT
many TRBJ1-1 TRBV28 - CASSFREAFF TGTGCCAGCAGTTTCAGAGAAGCTTTCTTT
- TRBJ2-1 TRBV4-1 TRBD2 CASSLRASGGARGEQFF TGCGCCAGCAGCCTACGGGCTAGCGGGGGGGCCCGGGGTGAGCAGTTCTTC
many TRBJ2-1 TRBV12-3/TRBV12-4 - CASSPTRKALDEQFF TGTGCCAGCAGTCCCACTAGAAAAGCCTTGGATGAGCAGTTCTTC
- TRBJ2-5 TRBV14 TRBD1 CASSRRRTGGEETQYF TGTGCCAGCAGCCGGAGAAGGACAGGGGGCGAAGAGACCCAGTACTTC
few TRBJ2-1 TRBV13 TRBD2 CASSLDFAGESHEQFF TGTGCCAGCAGCTTAGATTTCGCGGGAGAAAGCCATGAGCAGTTCTTC
- TRBJ1-2 TRBV20-1 TRBD1 CSAIQGAPDGYTF TGCAGTGCTATACAGGGGGCCCCCGATGGCTACACCTTC
few TRBJ2-3 TRBV27 TRBD2 CASSRGLGPDTQYF TGTGCCAGCAGCCGCGGACTAGGCCCAGATACGCAGTATTTT
many TRBJ2-7 TRBV10-3 - CAISGQNEQYF TGTGCCATCAGTGGACAGAACGAGCAGTACTTC
few TRBJ1-1 TRBV30 - CAWSVTGLNTEAFF TGTGCCTGGAGTGTAACTGGATTGAACACTGAAGCTTTCTTT
many TRBJ2-7 TRBV20-1 TRBD2 CSASFAGGFEQYF TGCAGTGCTAGTTTTGCGGGGGGTTTCGAGCAGTACTTC
few TRBJ1-2 TRBV5-6 - CASRRAGDHYGYTF TGTGCCAGCAGACGGGCAGGGGATCACTATGGCTACACCTTC
many TRBJ2-3 TRBV7-2 - CASSFIRETDTQYF TGTGCCAGCAGCTTTATCCGGGAGACAGATACGCAGTATTTT
many TRBJ2-1 TRBV7-3 - CASSLTTVSVAEQFF TGTGCCAGCAGCTTAACCACGGTATCCGTGGCTGAGCAGTTCTTC
- TRBJ1-1 TRBV20-1 - CSASRLGTNTEAFF TGCAGTGCTAGTCGTCTCGGTACGAACACTGAAGCTTTCTTT
- TRBJ1-2 TRBV28 - CASSLADMWGYTF TGTGCCAGCAGTTTAGCGGACATGTGGGGCTACACCTTC
few TRBJ2-5 TRBV20-1 - CSAKTGKETQYF TGCAGTGCCAAGACTGGAAAAGAGACCCAGTACTTC
- TRBJ2-5 TRBV20-1 - CSAPLYGGTQYF TGCAGTGCTCCTCTCTACGGGGGGACCCAGTACTTC
medium-sized TRBJ2-7 TRBV27 - CASSPGELIYEQYF TGTGCCAGCAGCCCGGGGGAGCTAATATACGAGCAGTACTTC
- TRBJ2-7 TRBV4-2 - CASSHRHLPPPEQYF TGTGCCAGCAGCCACCGACACTTACCTCCCCCCGAGCAGTACTTC
many TRBJ1-2 TRBV25-1 TRBD1 CASSEWGGTGSALNYGYTF TGTGCCAGCAGTGAATGGGGTGGGACAGGGTCCGCCCTTAACTATGGCTACACCTTC
- TRBJ1-3 TRBV2 - CASMGLSGNTIYF TGTGCCAGCATGGGGCTTTCTGGAAACACCATATATTTT